A selection of T cell receptor beta chains follows, all from one sample in a study of shared clonotypes between healthy human individuals. TCRdb keeps only in-frame clones here, not all; method: immunoSEQ multiplex PCR. This sample has over a million clones, with around 97% found just once. Sequences were obtained from naive CD4+ T cells sorted from blood. Source of these receptors: a man aged 30 to 39 in good health. The CDR3 runs from the conserved cysteine through the conserved F or W. Fields, in order: D gene, V gene, J gene, CDR3 length, CDR3 DNA, CDR3 protein. The D gene is left open where the match is weak.

>NA|TRBV5-1|TRBJ2-3|14
TGCGCCAGCAGCTTGGAGCTTTACAAGGATACGCAGTATTTT
CASSLELYKDTQYF
>NA|TRBV7-2|TRBJ1-1|14
TGTGCCAGCAGCTTAAGCCCGGGACCGAATGAAGCTTTCTTT
CASSLSPGPNEAFF
>TRBD1|TRBV28|TRBJ2-2|15
TGTGCCACCTACCCGGGACAGGGGAAAACCGGGGAGCTGTTTTTT
CATYPGQGKTGELFF
>NA|TRBV4-1|TRBJ2-2|16
TGCGCCAGCAGCCAAGTTCAACAGCCGAACACCGGGGAGCTGTTTTTT
CASSQVQQPNTGELFF
>TRBD1|TRBV7-2|TRBJ1-2|16
TGTGCCAGCAGCTTAGTTGGGGGGGGACAGGCCTATGGCTACACCTTC
CASSLVGGGQAYGYTF
>TRBD1|TRBV18|TRBJ2-3|16
TGTGCCAGCTCACCAACCCCAGGGGGCCCCACAGATACGCAGTATTTT
CASSPTPGGPTDTQYF
>NA|TRBV29-1|TRBJ1-2|12
TGCAGCGTTGCTCAGATAAACTATGGCTACACCTTC
CSVAQINYGYTF
>NA|TRBV5-1|TRBJ2-5|15
TGCGCCAGCAGCAGAGCCGGGACTGCTGAAGAGACCCAGTACTTC
CASSRAGTAEETQYF
>TRBD2|TRBV7-6|TRBJ2-1|17
TGTGCCAGCAGCTTAGGACTAGCGGGAGGTGGGGGAGTTGAGCAGTTCTTC
CASSLGLAGGGGVEQFF
>TRBD2|TRBV28|TRBJ2-7|15
TGTGCCAGCAGTTTAGGTACTAGCGGGAGTTACGAGCAGTACTTC
CASSLGTSGSYEQYF
>NA|TRBV21-1|TRBJ2-7|14
TGTGCCAGCAGCCGTCCCTCCAGGGTGCGGGAGCAGTACTTC
CASSRPSRVREQYF